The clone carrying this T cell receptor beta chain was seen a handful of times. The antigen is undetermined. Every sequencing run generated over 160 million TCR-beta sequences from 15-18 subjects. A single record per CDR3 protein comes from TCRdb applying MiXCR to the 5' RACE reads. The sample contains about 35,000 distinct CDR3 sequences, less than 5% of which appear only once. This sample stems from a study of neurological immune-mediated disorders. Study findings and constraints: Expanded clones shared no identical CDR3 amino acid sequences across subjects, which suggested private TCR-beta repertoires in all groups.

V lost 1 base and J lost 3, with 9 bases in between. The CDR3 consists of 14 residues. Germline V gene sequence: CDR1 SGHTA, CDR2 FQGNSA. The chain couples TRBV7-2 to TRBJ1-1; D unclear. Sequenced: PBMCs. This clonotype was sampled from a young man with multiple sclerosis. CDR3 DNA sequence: TGTGCCAGCAGCTTAGAGGGCCCACACACTGAAGCTTTCTTT. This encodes CASSLEGPHTEAFF.